This T cell receptor (beta chain) appears in the sequencing data of a study of cytomegalovirus exposure and HLA in healthy donors. Study in general: Across around 400 genotyped donors, about 81% landed in the Caucasian-associated ancestry cluster.

It was with 60 Vbeta and 13 Jbeta primers that the PCR ran. The protocol was immunoSEQ multiplex PCR, while the TCRdb copy is restricted to in-frame clones and leaves out a portion. The top ten clones hold about 2.5% of a sample with tens of thousands of clones, 90% of them seen once. The CDR3 spans 13 residues. Trimming took off 4 bases at V and 2 bases at J, with 8 bases between the two ends. The germline CDR1 and CDR2 sequences are MNHNS and SASEGT. The chain combines TRBV6-1 with TRBJ2-5; D perhaps matches TRBD2 (5 bases). The sequence was collected from a man between 18 and 35 years old in good health and CMV-seronegative. The specimen was PBMCs. For the CDR3, the DNA is TGTGCCAGCAGTGTGACTATGCAAGAGACCCAGTACTTC. This encodes CASSVTMQETQYF.